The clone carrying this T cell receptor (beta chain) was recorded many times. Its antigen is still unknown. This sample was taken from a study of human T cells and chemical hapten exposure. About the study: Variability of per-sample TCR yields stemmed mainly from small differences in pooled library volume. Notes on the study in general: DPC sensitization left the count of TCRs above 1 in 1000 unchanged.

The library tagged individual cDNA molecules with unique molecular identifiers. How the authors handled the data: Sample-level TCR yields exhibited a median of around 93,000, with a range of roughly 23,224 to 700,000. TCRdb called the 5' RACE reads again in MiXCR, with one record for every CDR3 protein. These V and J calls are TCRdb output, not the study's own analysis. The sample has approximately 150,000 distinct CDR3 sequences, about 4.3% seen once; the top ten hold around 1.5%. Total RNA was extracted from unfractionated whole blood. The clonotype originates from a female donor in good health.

CDR3 nucleotide sequence: TGTGCCAGCAGCTTAGATGCGGGTTCACCCCTCCACTTT. This gives the protein CASSLDAGSPLHF. The V gene is TRBV7-8, the J gene TRBJ1-6; D gene ambiguous. The CDR3 sequence is 13 residues long. The V and J ends lost 1 base and 9 bases respectively, with 7 bases between them. Germline assignment: CDR1 SGHVS and CDR2 FQNEAQ.